The 2 T cell receptor beta chains below were found in one sample sequenced in a study of blood T cell repertoires in COVID-19. Sequencing was performed with immunoSEQ multiplex PCR; in TCRdb, only in-frame clones are kept and a portion is missing. Found here are about 480,000 clones, 70% to 90% of them singletons; the top ten hold 7.8%. Sequences were obtained from peripheral blood. These TCRs come from a woman between 45 and 65 years old with COVID-19, enrolled during active disease.

The chain employs TRBV20-1 and TRBJ1-1; D perhaps matches TRBD1 (5 bases). The V end was cut by 4 bases, the J end by 11 bases, with 8 bases between. Germline CDR1 DFQATT, CDR2 SNEGSKA (reference sequence). The CDR3 totals 9 residues. The CDR3 region is CSAKGVAFF. The CDR3 bases are TGCAGTGCTAAAGGGGTTGCTTTCTTT.

The V gene is TRBV2, the J gene TRBJ2-1, with 7 bases aligning to TRBD1. There are 13 residues in the CDR3. V dropped 9 bases and J dropped 2; count of bases not matched to a gene: 4. Germline-derived CDR1 and CDR2 are SNHLY and FYNNEI. CDR3 sequence reads: CARQGLPYNEQFF. In DNA form, the CDR3 reads TGTGCCAGACAGGGGCTACCCTACAATGAGCAGTTCTTC.